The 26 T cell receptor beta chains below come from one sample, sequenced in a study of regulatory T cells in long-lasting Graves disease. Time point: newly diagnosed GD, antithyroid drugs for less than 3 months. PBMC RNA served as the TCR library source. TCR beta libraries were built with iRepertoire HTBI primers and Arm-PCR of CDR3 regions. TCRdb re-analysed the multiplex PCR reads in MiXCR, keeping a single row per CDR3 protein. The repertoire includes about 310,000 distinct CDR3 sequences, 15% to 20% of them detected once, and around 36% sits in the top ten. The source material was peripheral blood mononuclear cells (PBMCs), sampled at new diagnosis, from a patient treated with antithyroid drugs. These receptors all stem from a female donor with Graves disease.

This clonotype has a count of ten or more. The CDR3 sequence: CASRGSGGSTYEQYF. The CDR3 region has the DNA TGTGCCAGCAGGGGTTCAGGGGGAAGTACCTACGAGCAGTACTTC. This chain links TRBV28 with TRBJ2-7, with 7 nucleotides matching TRBD1. CDR1 and CDR2 (germline): MDHEN, SYDVKM. The CDR3 has 15 amino acids. The ends lost 6 bases at V and 2 bases at J; junction bases unmatched: 10.

The DNA for the CDR3 is TGTGCCAGCAGTTTAAGCGCGGGGCTGGGCACTGAAGCTTTCTTT. Residues: CASSLSAGLGTEAFF. The gene calls are TRBV28 and TRBJ1-1; possible D gene TRBD1, 5 bases. The CDR3 has 15 residues. CDR1 and CDR2 from the germline V gene are MDHEN and SYDVKM. V was trimmed by 2 bases and J by 4 bases, leaving 14 bases between them. The variable domain in full, with the rest retrieved from reference TRBV28 and TRBJ1-1, is DVKVTQSSRYLVKRTGEKVFLECVQDMDHENMFWYRQDPGLGLRLIYFSYDVKMKEKGDIPEGYSVSREKKERFSLILESASTNQTSMYLCASSLSAGLGTEAFFGQGTRLTVV.

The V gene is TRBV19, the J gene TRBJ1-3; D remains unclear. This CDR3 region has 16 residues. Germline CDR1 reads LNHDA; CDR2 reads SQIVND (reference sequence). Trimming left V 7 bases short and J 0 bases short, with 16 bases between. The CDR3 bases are TGTGCCAGTACCCTAACTCCAGCGAGCTCTGGAAACACCATATATTTT. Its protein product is CASTLTPASSGNTIYF.

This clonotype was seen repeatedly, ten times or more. As DNA, the CDR3 is TGTGCCATCTCGGGACTAGCGGGGGCTAGCACAGATACGCAGTATTTT. This encodes CAISGLAGASTDTQYF. The rearrangement links TRBV10-3 to TRBJ2-3; 14 bases agree with TRBD2. Germline CDR1 and CDR2: ENHRY and SYGVKD. CDR3 length: 16 residues. The V and J ends lost 8 bases and 0 bases, in that order; junction bases with no gene match: 4.

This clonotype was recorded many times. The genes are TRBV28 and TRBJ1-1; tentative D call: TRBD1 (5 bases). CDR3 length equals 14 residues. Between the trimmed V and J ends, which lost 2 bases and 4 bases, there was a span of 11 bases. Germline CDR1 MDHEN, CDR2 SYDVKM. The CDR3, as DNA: TGTGCCAGCAGTTTAAGGGGACTCAGCACTGAAGCTTTCTTT. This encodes CASSLRGLSTEAFF.

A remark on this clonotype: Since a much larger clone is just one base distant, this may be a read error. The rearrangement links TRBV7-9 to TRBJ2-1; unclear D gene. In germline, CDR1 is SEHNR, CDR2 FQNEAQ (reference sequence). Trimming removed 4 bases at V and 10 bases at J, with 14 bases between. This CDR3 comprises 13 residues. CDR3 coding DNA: TGTGCCAGCAGCTCCCCAGGCCCCTACGAGCAGTTCTTC. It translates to CASSSPGPYEQFF.

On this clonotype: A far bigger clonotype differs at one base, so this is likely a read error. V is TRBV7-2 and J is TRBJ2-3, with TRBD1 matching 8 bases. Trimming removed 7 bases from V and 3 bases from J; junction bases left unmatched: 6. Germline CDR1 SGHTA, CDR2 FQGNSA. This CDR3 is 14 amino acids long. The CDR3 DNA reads TGTGCCAGCATGCACAGGGGGAGAACAGATACGCAGTATTTT. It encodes CASMHRGRTDTQYF.

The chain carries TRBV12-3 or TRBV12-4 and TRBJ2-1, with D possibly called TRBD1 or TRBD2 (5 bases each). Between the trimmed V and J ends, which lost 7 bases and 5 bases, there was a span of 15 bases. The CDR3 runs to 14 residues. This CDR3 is CASTGPSRDNEQFF. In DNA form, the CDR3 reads TGTGCCAGCACGGGGCCCTCAAGGGACAATGAGCAGTTCTTC.

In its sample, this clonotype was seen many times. CDR3 bases: TGTGCCAGCGCTGGACTAGCGGGAGGGGCCTACGAGCAGTACTTC. It encodes CASAGLAGGAYEQYF. The chain joins TRBV27 to TRBJ2-7; 15 nucleotides align to TRBD2. Trimming at V came to 8 bases and at J to 2 bases, leaving 4 bases not matched to a gene. Germline CDR1 reads MNHEY; CDR2 reads SMNVEV (reference sequence). There are 15 residues in the CDR3.

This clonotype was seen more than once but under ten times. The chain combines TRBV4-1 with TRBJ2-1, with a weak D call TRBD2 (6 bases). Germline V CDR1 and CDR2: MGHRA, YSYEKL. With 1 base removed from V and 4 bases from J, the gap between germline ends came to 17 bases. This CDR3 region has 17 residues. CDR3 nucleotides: TGCGCCAGCAGCCAAGTCTCTTGGGGGGAAACTTACAATGAGCAGTTCTTC. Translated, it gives CASSQVSWGETYNEQFF.

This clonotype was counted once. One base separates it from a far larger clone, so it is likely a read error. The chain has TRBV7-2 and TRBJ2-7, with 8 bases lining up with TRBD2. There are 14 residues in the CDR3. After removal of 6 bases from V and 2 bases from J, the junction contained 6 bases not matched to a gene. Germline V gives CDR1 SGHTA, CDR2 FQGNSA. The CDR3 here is CTSRLSGSTYEQYF. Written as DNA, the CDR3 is TGTACCAGCAGGCTAAGCGGGAGTACCTACGAGCAGTACTTC.

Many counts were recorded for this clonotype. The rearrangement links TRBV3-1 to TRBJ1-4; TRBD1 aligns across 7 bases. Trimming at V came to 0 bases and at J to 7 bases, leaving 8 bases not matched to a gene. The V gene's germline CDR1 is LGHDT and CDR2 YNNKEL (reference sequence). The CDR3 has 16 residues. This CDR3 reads CASSQDPGTASEKLFF. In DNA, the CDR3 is TGTGCCAGCAGCCAAGACCCCGGGACAGCGAGTGAAAAACTGTTTTTT.

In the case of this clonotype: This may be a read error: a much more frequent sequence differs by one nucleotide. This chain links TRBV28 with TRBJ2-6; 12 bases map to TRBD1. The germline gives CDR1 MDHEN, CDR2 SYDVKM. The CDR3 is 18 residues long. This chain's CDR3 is CVSSSPGQGAKGANVLTF. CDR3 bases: TGTGTCAGCAGTTCCCCGGGACAGGGGGCGAAAGGGGCCAACGTCCTGACTTTC.

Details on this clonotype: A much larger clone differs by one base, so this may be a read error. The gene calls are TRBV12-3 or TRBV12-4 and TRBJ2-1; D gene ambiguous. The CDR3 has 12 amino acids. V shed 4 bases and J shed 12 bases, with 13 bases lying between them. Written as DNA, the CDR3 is TGTGCCAGCAGTTCCCGTGGTATTGTGCAGTTCTTC. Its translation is CASSSRGIVQFF.

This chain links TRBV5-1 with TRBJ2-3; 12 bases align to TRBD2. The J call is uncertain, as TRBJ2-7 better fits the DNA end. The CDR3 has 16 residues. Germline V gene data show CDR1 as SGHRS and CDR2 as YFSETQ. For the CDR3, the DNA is TGCGCCAGCAGCTTCACTAGCGGGAGGCCTCCCTACGAGCAGTACTTC. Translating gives CASSFTSGRPPYEQYF.

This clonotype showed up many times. As DNA, the CDR3 is TGTGCCAGCAGCCGCAGGTCCTATGGCTACACCTTC. Translation: CASSRRSYGYTF. The V and J genes are TRBV3-1 and TRBJ1-2; D is ambiguous. Germline lookup yields CDR1 LGHDT and CDR2 YNNKEL (reference sequence). The CDR3 length is 12 residues. V dropped 4 bases and J dropped 4 bases, with 7 bases sitting between them.

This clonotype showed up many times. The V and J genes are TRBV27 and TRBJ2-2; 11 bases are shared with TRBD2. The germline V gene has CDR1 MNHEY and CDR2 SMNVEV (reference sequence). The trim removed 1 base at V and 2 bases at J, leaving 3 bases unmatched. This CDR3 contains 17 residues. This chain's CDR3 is CASSLLGTSGNTGELFF. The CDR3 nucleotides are TGTGCCAGCAGTTTATTAGGGACTAGCGGTAACACCGGGGAGCTGTTTTTT.

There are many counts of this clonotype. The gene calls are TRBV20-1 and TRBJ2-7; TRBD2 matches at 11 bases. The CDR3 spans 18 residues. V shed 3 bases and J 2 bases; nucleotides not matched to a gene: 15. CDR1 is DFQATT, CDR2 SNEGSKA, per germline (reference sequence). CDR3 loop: CSASGASGRHLPPYEQYF. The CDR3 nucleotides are TGCAGTGCTAGTGGGGCTAGCGGGAGGCACCTCCCACCCTACGAGCAGTACTTC.

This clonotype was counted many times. The CDR3 here is CASTAGLNYEQYF. DNA of the CDR3: TGCGCCAGCACTGCGGGCCTGAACTACGAGCAGTACTTC. The chain links TRBV10-2 to TRBJ2-7; possible D gene TRBD2, 5 bases. Germline loops: CDR1 WSHSY, CDR2 SAAADI. There are 13 residues in the CDR3. Trimming stripped 7 bases from V and 3 bases from J, with 13 bases between.

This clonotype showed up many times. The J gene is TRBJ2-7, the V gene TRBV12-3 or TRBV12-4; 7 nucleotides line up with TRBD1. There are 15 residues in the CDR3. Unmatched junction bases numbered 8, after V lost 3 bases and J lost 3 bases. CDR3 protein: CASSLGGQGDYEQYF. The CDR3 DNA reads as TGTGCCAGCAGTTTGGGCGGGCAGGGGGACTACGAGCAGTACTTC.

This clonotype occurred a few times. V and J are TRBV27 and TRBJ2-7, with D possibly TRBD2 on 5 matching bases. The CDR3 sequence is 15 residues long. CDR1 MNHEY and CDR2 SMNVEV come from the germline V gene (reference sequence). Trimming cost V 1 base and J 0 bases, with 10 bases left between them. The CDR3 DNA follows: TGTGCCAGCAGTTTATATCCGGGATTCTCCTACGAGCAGTACTTC. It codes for CASSLYPGFSYEQYF.

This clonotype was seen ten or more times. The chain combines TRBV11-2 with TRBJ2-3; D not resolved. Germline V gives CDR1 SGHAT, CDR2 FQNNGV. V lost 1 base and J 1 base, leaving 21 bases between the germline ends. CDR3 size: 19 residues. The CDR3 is CASSLARIPRRTGTDTQYF. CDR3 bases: TGTGCCAGCAGCTTAGCTCGCATCCCGAGAAGGACCGGCACAGATACGCAGTATTTT.

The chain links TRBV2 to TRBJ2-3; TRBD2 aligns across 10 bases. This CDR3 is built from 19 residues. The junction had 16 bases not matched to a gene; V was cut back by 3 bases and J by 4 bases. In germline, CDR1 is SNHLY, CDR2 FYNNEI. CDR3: CASSDSWGSGRGNADTQYF. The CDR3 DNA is TGTGCCAGCAGTGATTCCTGGGGCAGCGGGAGGGGAAACGCAGATACGCAGTATTTT.

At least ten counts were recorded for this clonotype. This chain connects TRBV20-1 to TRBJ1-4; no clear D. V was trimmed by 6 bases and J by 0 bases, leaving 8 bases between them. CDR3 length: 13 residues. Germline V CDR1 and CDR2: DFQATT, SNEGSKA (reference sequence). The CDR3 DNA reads TGCAGTGCCAGCAGCCCAACTAATGAAAAACTGTTTTTT. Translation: CSASSPTNEKLFF.

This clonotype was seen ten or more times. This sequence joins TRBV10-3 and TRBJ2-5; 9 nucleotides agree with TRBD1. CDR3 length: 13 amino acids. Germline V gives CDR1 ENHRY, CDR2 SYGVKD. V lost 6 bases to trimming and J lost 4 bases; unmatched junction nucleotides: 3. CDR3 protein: CAIRPTGGETQYF. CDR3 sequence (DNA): TGTGCCATCAGGCCGACAGGGGGAGAGACCCAGTACTTC.

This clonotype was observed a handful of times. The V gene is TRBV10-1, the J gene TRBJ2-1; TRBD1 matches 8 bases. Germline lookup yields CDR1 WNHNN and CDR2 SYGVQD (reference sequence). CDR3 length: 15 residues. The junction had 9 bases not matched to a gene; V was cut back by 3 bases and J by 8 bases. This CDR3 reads CASSDSGTGSDEQFF. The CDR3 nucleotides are TGCGCCAGCAGTGACTCCGGGACAGGCTCGGATGAGCAGTTCTTC.